This T cell receptor (beta chain) was sequenced during a study of cytomegalovirus exposure and HLA in healthy donors. With respect to this clone: Its antigen is currently unknown.

In the PCR, 60 Vbeta and 13 Jbeta primers were used. In the study's own analysis: Some 11 million of the about 80 million unique TCR beta chains counted in a later analysis were shared. Produced via immunoSEQ multiplex PCR; TCRdb's table is partial and in-frame only. The V and J calls and clone size are taken from that table; D and trimming were inferred from the DNA. The table shows 55,000 to 75,000 clones, with more than 75% occurring only once. Study outcomes and limitations: The authors enumerated roughly 180 TCR beta chains as linked to cytomegalovirus. The dataset shows that most TCR sequences were rare, while some public TCRs occurred in many donors. Based on reports, TCR beta sequences accurately predicted HLA-A and HLA-B alleles for most subjects.

The sequence was collected from a man younger than 35 in good health and CMV-seronegative. The sequenced sample consisted of PBMCs.

CDR3 protein: CASGRGGPGANVLTF. The CDR3 DNA reads as TGTGCTAGTGGTCGGGGGGGGCCAGGGGCCAACGTCCTGACTTTC. V usage is TRBV12-5 and J usage is TRBJ2-6; 8 bases are a match to TRBD2. Germline trimming cut 5 bases from V and 4 bases from J; bases unmatched to any gene: 4. This CDR3 is 15 amino acids long. The V gene's germline CDR1 is LGHNT and CDR2 FRNRAP.